The rows below give T cell receptor beta chains drawn from one sample of a study of neoadjuvant anti-PD-1 for oral cavity cancer. TCRdb's table, derived via immunoSEQ multiplex PCR, lists solely in-frame clones and lacks some. The data contain some 15,000 clones, over 60% of them seen just once; the ten biggest clones take up about 2.5%. The material sequenced was PBMCs, taken before nivolumab (anti-PD-1) treatment. The receptors originated from a person between 40 and 80 years old with oral cavity squamous cell carcinoma. Each CDR3 is given with its conserved first and last residue. Clone size is stated in some rows and not others, as once, few, many or a class when expanded.

J: TRBJ2-7; size: once; V: TRBV2; CDR3: CASGQSSYEQYF
J: TRBJ1-1; size: few; V: TRBV6-5; CDR3: CASSFVPGGTEAFF
J: TRBJ2-7; size: .; V: TRBV10-3; CDR3: CAISGLRTYEQYF
J: TRBJ1-3; size: .; V: TRBV7-9; CDR3: CASSPGAGNTIYF
J: TRBJ1-2; size: .; V: TRBV27; CDR3: CASSSHLQGSGYTF
J: TRBJ2-5; size: .; V: TRBV4-1; CDR3: CASSHFLGGGETQYF
J: TRBJ2-3; size: .; V: TRBV5-1; CDR3: CASSLLGLAVTDTQYF
J: TRBJ1-2; size: .; V: TRBV11-2; CDR3: CASSLGGVGYTF
J: TRBJ1-6; size: few; V: TRBV5-1; CDR3: CASSLAGRGLWNSPLHF
J: TRBJ1-1; size: .; V: TRBV7-8; CDR3: CASSLRLQGTNTEAFF
J: TRBJ2-3; size: .; V: TRBV19; CDR3: CASSITLSDTQYF